Listed here are 25 T cell receptor beta chains from one sample, sequenced in a study of shared clonotypes between healthy human individuals. TCRdb's copy holds only in-frame clones and misses some; the assay was immunoSEQ multiplex PCR. The sample contains 550,000 to 800,000 clones, around 90% of which appear only once. Sequences were obtained from memory CD8+ T cells from PBMCs. Subset indicated: CD45RO+ cells pooled with CCR7-negative TemRA cells. Every receptor here comes from a man between 18 and 29 years old in good health. Some clones in this sample may be carry-over from other donors' samples.

The CDR3 nucleotides are TGTGCCAGCACCGACTTCGGGACATATGAAGAGCAAGAGACCCAGTACTTC. Encoded protein: CASTDFGTYEEQETQYF. The genes are TRBV21-1 and TRBJ2-5; TRBD1 is taken as the D call from the table, unchecked against the DNA. TRBV21-1 is flagged as a pseudogene. The CDR3 length is 17 residues.

Written as DNA, the CDR3 is TGTGCCAGCAGCGTAGGGAGGTATAGCAATCAGCCCCAGCATTTT. It specifies CASSVGRYSNQPQHF. J is TRBJ1-5 and V is TRBV9; D gene unclear. CDR1 and CDR2 (germline): SGDLS, YYNGEE. The length of the CDR3 is 15 residues. V was cut by 0 bases and J by 0 bases, with 7 bases left in between. Drawing the rest from reference TRBV9 and TRBJ1-5, the complete variable domain is DSGVTQTPKHLITATGQRVTLRCSPRSGDLSVYWYQQSLDQGLQFLIQYYNGEERAKGNILERFSAQQFPDLHSELNLSSLELGDSALYFCASSVGRYSNQPQHFGDGTRLSIL.

The chain carries TRBV5-1 and TRBJ1-1, with D hard to call. The CDR3 consists of 12 residues. Trimming pared 0 bases from V and 3 bases from J, leaving 3 bases between. Germline V gives CDR1 SGHRS, CDR2 YFSETQ. The CDR3 sequence is CASSLGYTEAFF. The CDR3 nucleotides read TGCGCCAGCAGCTTGGGGTACACTGAAGCTTTCTTT.

CDR3 residues: CASSSLRDYEQYF. The CDR3 nucleotides are TGTGCCAGCAGTTCCCTGAGAGACTACGAGCAGTACTTC. This sequence joins TRBV27 and TRBJ2-7, with D uncertain. CDR3 length: 13 residues. Germline loops: CDR1 MNHEY, CDR2 SMNVEV (reference sequence). V was trimmed by 4 bases and J by 3 bases, leaving 10 bases between them.

The chain has TRBV9 and TRBJ2-7; D remains unclear. V shed 3 bases and J shed 0 bases, with 4 bases lying between them. Germline CDR1 reads SGDLS; CDR2 reads YYNGEE. The CDR3 is 12 residues long. CDR3 sequence: CASSDSSYEQYF. CDR3 DNA sequence: TGTGCCAGCAGCGATAGCTCCTACGAGCAGTACTTC. The full variable domain, rest sourced from reference TRBV9 and TRBJ2-7, is DSGVTQTPKHLITATGQRVTLRCSPRSGDLSVYWYQQSLDQGLQFLIQYYNGEERAKGNILERFSAQQFPDLHSELNLSSLELGDSALYFCASSDSSYEQYFGPGTRLTVT.

This rearrangement joins TRBV5-6 to TRBJ1-5, with 8 bases that match TRBD1. This CDR3 has 16 amino acids. CDR1 SGHDT and CDR2 YYEEEE come from the germline V gene. Unmatched junction bases numbered 9, after V lost 6 bases and J lost 1 base. Here the CDR3 reads CASNIYRGLSNQPQHF. The CDR3 region has the DNA TGTGCCAGCAACATTTACAGGGGGTTGAGCAATCAGCCCCAGCATTTT. Full variable domain (outside the CDR3, taken from reference TRBV5-6 and TRBJ1-5): DAGVTQSPTHLIKTRGQQVTLRCSPKSGHDTVSWYQQALGQGPQFIFQYYEEEERQRGNFPDRFSGHQFPNYSSELNVNALLLGDSALYLCASNIYRGLSNQPQHFGDGTRLSIL.

V usage is TRBV5-6 and J usage is TRBJ2-7; possible D gene TRBD1, 6 bases. V lost 0 bases and J lost 3, with 16 bases in between. Germline CDR1 and CDR2: SGHDT and YYEEEE. The CDR3 has 16 amino acids. The CDR3 here is CASSLGSSGRGYEQYF. CDR3 sequence (DNA): TGTGCCAGCAGCTTGGGGAGTTCGGGCAGGGGCTACGAGCAGTACTTC.

About this clone itself: Distinct nucleotide sequences in the sample also encode this CDR3. The gene calls are TRBV27 and TRBJ1-1; D may be TRBD1 (6 bases). Germline CDR1 is MNHEY and CDR2 is SMNVEV (reference sequence). Trimming pared 6 bases from V and 4 bases from J, leaving 9 bases between. The length of the CDR3 is 12 residues. The CDR3 protein is CASSPRGTEAFF. The CDR3 DNA reads as TGTGCCAGCAGCCCCAGGGGCACTGAAGCTTTCTTT.

The chain combines TRBV25-1 with TRBJ1-3, with D uncertain. Germline V gene sequence: CDR1 MGHDK, CDR2 SYGVNS. With 6 bases removed from V and 0 bases from J, the gap between germline ends came to 9 bases. The CDR3 has 14 residues. The DNA of the CDR3 is TGTGCCAGCAGGGGCCGCACCTCTGGAAACACCATATATTTT. Encoded protein: CASRGRTSGNTIYF.

The DNA for the CDR3 is TGTGCCAGAAGCACGGGTCGACAGGAGGATCGGGGGGCCAACGTCCTGACTTTC. Translated: CARSTGRQEDRGANVLTF. The V and J genes are TRBV5-3 and TRBJ2-6, with D perhaps matching TRBD1 (6 bases). TRBV5-3 is an ORF; its function is uncertain. The CDR3 covers 18 residues. Between the trimmed V and J ends, which lost 4 bases and 4 bases, there was a span of 21 bases.

The rearrangement joins TRBV11-1 to TRBJ2-7; 10 nucleotides align to TRBD1. The CDR3 spans 14 residues. After removal of 4 bases from V and 2 bases from J, the junction contained 2 bases not matched to a gene. Germline CDR1 reads SGHAT; CDR2 reads FQDESV (reference sequence). The CDR3 region is CASSWDRGTYEQYF. CDR3 sequence (DNA): TGTGCCAGCAGCTGGGACAGGGGAACCTACGAGCAGTACTTC. Filled out from reference TRBV11-1 and TRBJ2-7, the complete variable domain reads EAEVAQSPRYKITEKSQAVAFWCDPISGHATLYWYRQILGQGPELLVQFQDESVVDDSQLPKDRFSAERLKGVDSTLKIQPAELGDSAMYLCASSWDRGTYEQYFGPGTRLTVT.

V usage is TRBV4-1 and J usage is TRBJ2-1, with TRBD2 matching 10 bases. Trimming cost V 1 base and J 5 bases; bases outside gene matches: 20. This CDR3 has 21 amino acids. Germline V lookup: CDR1 MGHRA, CDR2 YSYEKL. CDR3 sequence: CASSQVISTKRLAGDDNEQFF. In DNA, the CDR3 is TGCGCCAGCAGCCAAGTAATTAGTACGAAGCGGCTAGCGGGAGACGACAATGAGCAGTTCTTC.

The chain links TRBV27 to TRBJ1-1; D possibly corresponds to TRBD1 (5 bases). Germline V gene sequence: CDR1 MNHEY, CDR2 SMNVEV (reference sequence). Trimming took off 5 bases at V and 6 bases at J, with 7 bases between the two ends. CDR3 length: 11 amino acids. The CDR3 coding sequence is TGTGCCAGCAGTCGGGGCTCTGAAGCTTTCTTT. Protein: CASSRGSEAFF.

Comments on this clone: At one boundary the junction diverges from the germline segment, which might be a read error. V gene TRBV7-3 combines with J gene TRBJ2-1, with 7 bases matching TRBD2. CDR1 is SGHTA and CDR2 is FQGTGA in the germline V gene. This CDR3 is 15 amino acids long. DNA of the CDR3: TGTGCCAGCAGCCATGAGGGAGGGACCGGGAATGCGCAGTTCTTC. Its translation is CASSHEGGTGNAQFF.

The V call is TRBV7-9, the J call TRBJ2-1, with 10 bases aligning to TRBD2. Losses at the gene ends were 3 bases for V and 1 base for J; bases not matched to a gene: 12. Per germline, CDR1 SEHNR and CDR2 FQNEAQ (reference sequence). The CDR3 is 19 amino acids. The CDR3 reads CASSLPQSSGSPSYNEQFF. CDR3 bases: TGTGCCAGCAGCTTGCCGCAATCTAGCGGGAGTCCTTCCTACAATGAGCAGTTCTTC. Variable domain in full (rest from reference TRBV7-9 and TRBJ2-1): DTGVSQNPRHKITKRGQNVTFRCDPISEHNRLYWYRQTLGQGPEFLTYFQNEAQLEKSRLLSDRFSAERPKGSFSTLEIQRTEQGDSAMYLCASSLPQSSGSPSYNEQFFGPGTRLTVL.

The J gene is TRBJ2-7, the V gene TRBV28; D is possibly TRBD1 (6 bases). Germline CDR1 MDHEN, CDR2 SYDVKM. The CDR3 contains 14 residues. V was clipped by 4 bases and J by 2 bases, with 12 bases between them. The CDR3 DNA is TGTGCCAGCAGTTACTATGGGACAACCTACGAGCAGTACTTC. Translating it yields CASSYYGTTYEQYF.

The gene calls are TRBV7-9 and TRBJ2-5, with 7 nucleotides matching TRBD1. Unmatched junction bases numbered 4, after V lost 1 base and J lost 2 bases. This CDR3 has 15 amino acids. Per germline, CDR1 SEHNR and CDR2 FQNEAQ (reference sequence). CDR3 bases: TGTGCCAGCAGCTTAGGCCGGGACAGACAAGAGACCCAGTACTTC. This encodes CASSLGRDRQETQYF.

The chain carries TRBV2 and TRBJ1-1, with 10 bases matching TRBD1. After removal of 7 bases from V and 2 bases from J, the junction contained 13 bases not matched to a gene. The CDR3 has 17 amino acids. Looked up from germline, CDR1 is SNHLY and CDR2 is FYNNEI. CDR3 in DNA: TGTGCCAGCAACTACCGGGACAGGGGAAATCCAAACACTGAAGCTTTCTTT. This gives the protein CASNYRDRGNPNTEAFF.

CDR3 coding DNA: TGTGCCAGCAGCTTGGAGGGGACGGAGGGGTATGGCTACACCTTC. This encodes CASSLEGTEGYGYTF. The rearrangement joins TRBV7-9 to TRBJ1-2, with D possibly TRBD1 on 5 matching bases. The germline V gene has CDR1 SEHNR and CDR2 FQNEAQ (reference sequence). The V gene lost 3 bases and the J gene lost 5 bases, with 16 bases spanning the gap. This CDR3 spans 15 amino acids.

This sequence joins TRBV6-5 and TRBJ2-1; 9 bases align to TRBD1. The CDR3 is 14 residues long. Germline V lookup: CDR1 MNHEY, CDR2 SVGAGI. V gave up 6 bases and J gave up 7 bases; unmatched junction bases: 7. CDR3 DNA: TGTGCCAGCAGGAGGACAGGGGAACGAAATGAGCAGTTCTTC. Translating gives CASRRTGERNEQFF.

In this sample, this clone turned up once. The rearrangement uses TRBV30 and TRBJ2-2; no definite D call. The CDR3 runs 12 residues. Trimming left V 8 bases short and J 5 bases short, with 12 bases between. Germline CDR1 is GTSNPN and CDR2 is SVGIG (reference sequence). In DNA, the CDR3 is TGTGCCATACGCCCCGGTACCGGGGAGCTGTTTTTT. It codes for CAIRPGTGELFF.

The chain couples TRBV29-1 to TRBJ2-7, with 10 bases fitting TRBD2. Germline assignment: CDR1 SQVTM and CDR2 ANQGSEA. The CDR3 covers 12 residues. Trimming at V came to 7 bases and at J to 2 bases, leaving 2 bases not matched to a gene. In nucleotides, the CDR3 is TGCAGCGCTCTAGCGGGGGCCTACGAGCAGTACTTC. Encoded protein: CSALAGAYEQYF.

V is TRBV27 and J is TRBJ2-1, with D perhaps TRBD2 (6 bases). The V end was cut by 0 bases, the J end by 1 base, with 13 bases between. Germline V gene data show CDR1 as MNHEY and CDR2 as SMNVEV (reference sequence). This CDR3 has 17 amino acids. The CDR3, as DNA: TGTGCCAGCAGTTTATCTGACCTGCGGGGTTCCTACAATGAGCAGTTCTTC. Translation gives CASSLSDLRGSYNEQFF.

The chain recombines TRBV6-6 with TRBJ1-1; D gene ambiguous. CDR3 length equals 10 residues. V was shortened by 5 bases and J by 10 bases, with 8 bases between the two germline ends. Germline assignment: CDR1 MNHNY and CDR2 SVGAGI (reference sequence). CDR3 in amino acids: CASSHRGAFF. For the CDR3, the DNA is TGTGCCAGCAGTCATCGCGGAGCTTTCTTT.

This rearrangement joins TRBV19 to TRBJ2-7; D not certain. V lost 0 bases and J 4 bases, leaving 19 bases between the germline ends. Germline V gives CDR1 LNHDA, CDR2 SQIVND (reference sequence). The CDR3 consists of 17 residues. The CDR3 DNA reads as TGTGCCAGTAGTATAGATCCGCGACCCGGGCAGACGTACGAGCAGTACTTC. This gives the protein CASSIDPRPGQTYEQYF. The full variable domain, its missing parts supplied by reference TRBV19 and TRBJ2-7, is DGGITQSPKYLFRKEGQNVTLSCEQNLNHDAMYWYRQDPGQGLRLIYYSQIVNDFQKGDIAEGYSVSREKKESFPLTVTSAQKNPTAFYLCASSIDPRPGQTYEQYFGPGTRLTVT.